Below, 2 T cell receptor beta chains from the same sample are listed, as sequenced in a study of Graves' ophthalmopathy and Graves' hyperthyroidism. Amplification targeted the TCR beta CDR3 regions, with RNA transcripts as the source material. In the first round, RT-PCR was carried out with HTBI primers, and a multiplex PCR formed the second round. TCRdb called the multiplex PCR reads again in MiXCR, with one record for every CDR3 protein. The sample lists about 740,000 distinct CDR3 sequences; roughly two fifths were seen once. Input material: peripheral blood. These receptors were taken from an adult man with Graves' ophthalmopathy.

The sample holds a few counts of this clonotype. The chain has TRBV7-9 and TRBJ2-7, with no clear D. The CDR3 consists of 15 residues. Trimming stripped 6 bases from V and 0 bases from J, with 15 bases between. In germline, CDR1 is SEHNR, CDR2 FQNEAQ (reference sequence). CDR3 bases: TGTGCCAGCAGTCCGTCGACGGTGAGCTCCTACGAGCAGTACTTC. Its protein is CASSPSTVSSYEQYF. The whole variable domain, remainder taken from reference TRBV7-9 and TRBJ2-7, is DTGVSQNPRHKITKRGQNVTFRCDPISEHNRLYWYRQTLGQGPEFLTYFQNEAQLEKSRLLSDRFSAERPKGSFSTLEIQRTEQGDSAMYLCASSPSTVSSYEQYFGPGTRLTVT.

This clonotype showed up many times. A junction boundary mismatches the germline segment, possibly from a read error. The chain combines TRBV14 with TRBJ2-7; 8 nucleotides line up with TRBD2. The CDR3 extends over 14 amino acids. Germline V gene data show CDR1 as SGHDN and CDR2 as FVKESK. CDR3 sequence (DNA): TGCGCCAGCAGTGAGGTCAGCGGGAGTTACGAGCAGTACTTC. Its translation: CASSEVSGSYEQYF.